This record looks at one T cell receptor (beta chain) sequence and its context. Antigen unknown. At one of its ends the junction is not consistent with the germline gene, which may arise from a read error. The data derive from a study of CD8+CD57+ T cells in acquired aplastic anemia. For the study at large: The sorted CD4+ and CD8+ cells yielded an average around 3.2 ug of DNA. General study results and limits: Significant differences in CD8+ Simpson's diversity were not observed between patients and controls. Some 31 shared CD8+ CDR3s appeared highly expressed within patients' immunodominant clones.

Genomic DNA templated the TCR beta VDJ and CDR3 profiling. From the reads, TCRdb called clonotypes with MiXCR, one entry per CDR3 protein. The sample lists fewer than 150,000 distinct CDR3 sequences, more than 40% seen once, with 2% to 3% in the top ten. Per the germline V gene, CDR1 is SGHDT and CDR2 is YYEEEE. The CDR3 covers 17 residues. The sequence was obtained from a human donor in good health, serving as a control. The genes are TRBV5-6 and TRBJ1-5; D is perhaps TRBD1 (5 bases). The sequencing input was sorted CD4+, CD8+, or CD8+CD57+ T cells (not recorded which) from PBMCs. The CDR3 coding sequence is TGTGCCAGCAGCTTGGCCAAGGAGGCAAGGGGCAACCAGCCCCAGCATTTT. As protein: CASSLAKEARGNQPQHF.